Listed below are T cell receptor beta chains from one sample, sequenced in a study of T cell responses to AZD1222 COVID-19 vaccine. Sequenced by immunoSEQ multiplex PCR; TCRdb stores in-frame clones only, minus some. Counted here are about 97,000 clones, approximately 91% occurring once; the ten biggest clones make up roughly 2.8%. Sequences were derived from peripheral blood, sampled on day 0 of AZD1222 vaccination. The receptor set was obtained from an adult in good health. The CDR3 runs from the conserved cysteine through the conserved F or W. A D gene is named only where the DNA matches it firmly. A clone size is listed for some rows: how often the clone was seen (once, few, many), or a class if it is expanded.

D: TRBD1
J: TRBJ1-2
size: .
V: TRBV30
DNA: TGTGCCTGGAGTGTACACAGGGGCAGTAACTATGGCTACACCTTC
CDR3: CAWSVHRGSNYGYTF

D: .
J: TRBJ2-1
size: once
V: TRBV15
DNA: TGTGCCACCAGCAGAGATCAAAGACTTGAGCAGTTCTTC
CDR3: CATSRDQRLEQFF

D: TRBD2
J: TRBJ2-7
size: .
V: TRBV3-1/TRBV3-2
DNA: TGTGCCAGCAGCCGAGGGACTAGGTCGATATCCTACGAGCAGTACTTC
CDR3: CASSRGTRSISYEQYF

D: .
J: TRBJ1-5
size: .
V: TRBV28
DNA: TGTGCCAGCACCAGGGACATTAGCAATCAGCCCCAGCATTTT
CDR3: CASTRDISNQPQHF

D: TRBD1
J: TRBJ2-7
size: .
V: TRBV9
DNA: TGTGCCAGCAGCGGACGGACAGGGTACGAGCAGTACTTC
CDR3: CASSGRTGYEQYF

D: .
J: TRBJ1-2
size: .
V: TRBV11-3
DNA: TGTGCCAGCAGCTTAGATCGGGGTGGCTACACCTTC
CDR3: CASSLDRGGYTF

D: TRBD2
J: TRBJ2-7
size: .
V: TRBV19
DNA: TGTGCCAGTAGTATCGGGACTATTACCTACGAGCAGTACTTC
CDR3: CASSIGTITYEQYF

D: TRBD1
J: TRBJ1-1
size: .
V: TRBV19
DNA: TGTGCCAGTAGTGCCCTTAGGGGGCACACTGAAGCTTTCTTT
CDR3: CASSALRGHTEAFF

D: .
J: TRBJ2-2
size: .
V: TRBV11-2
DNA: TGTGCCAGCAGCTGGGGGGTCACCGGGGAGCTGTTTTTT
CDR3: CASSWGVTGELFF

D: .
J: TRBJ1-5
size: .
V: TRBV4-2
DNA: TGTGCCAGCAGCCTTAACGGCAATCAGCCCCAGCATTTT
CDR3: CASSLNGNQPQHF

D: .
J: TRBJ1-5
size: .
V: TRBV27
DNA: TGTGCCAGCAGTTACAGGGCTAGCAATCAGCCCCAGCATTTT
CDR3: CASSYRASNQPQHF

D: .
J: TRBJ1-4
size: .
V: TRBV28
DNA: TGTGCCAGCAGCCTCACGCAGATGGCTAATGAAAAACTGTTTTTT
CDR3: CASSLTQMANEKLFF

D: TRBD2
J: TRBJ2-5
size: .
V: TRBV7-2
DNA: TGTGCCAGCAGTTGGGGAGGGGATAGAGAGACCCAGTACTTC
CDR3: CASSWGGDRETQYF

D: .
J: TRBJ2-7
size: .
V: TRBV11-3
DNA: TGTGCCAGCAGCGGGACGGACACTCACGAGCAGTACTTC
CDR3: CASSGTDTHEQYF

D: TRBD1
J: TRBJ1-6
size: .
V: TRBV6-5
DNA: TGTGCCAGCAGTTACTCGGGACAGGACGATTCACCCCTCCACTTT
CDR3: CASSYSGQDDSPLHF

D: TRBD1
J: TRBJ2-1
size: .
V: TRBV29-1
DNA: TGCAGCGTAAGGGACAGGGGAAGCTCCTACAATGAGCAGTTCTTC
CDR3: CSVRDRGSSYNEQFF

D: TRBD2
J: TRBJ2-5
size: many
V: TRBV9
DNA: TGTGCCAGCAAAAGACCTGGACTAGCGGGGGGCCTGTACCAAGAGACCCAGTACTTC
CDR3: CASKRPGLAGGLYQETQYF

D: .
J: TRBJ1-2
size: .
V: TRBV12-3/TRBV12-4
DNA: TGTGCCAGCAGTTTAGCAGACAGAGGCTACACCTTC
CDR3: CASSLADRGYTF

D: .
J: TRBJ1-1
size: .
V: TRBV9
DNA: TGTGCCAGCAGCATCGGGGGGGGCACTGAAGCTTTCTTT
CDR3: CASSIGGGTEAFF

D: .
J: TRBJ1-3
size: .
V: TRBV12-5
DNA: TGTGCTAGTGGTTTGTTTTTCGGTAATGGGGAAGGAAACACCATATATTTT
CDR3: CASGLFFGNGEGNTIYF

D: .
J: TRBJ1-2
size: .
V: TRBV18
DNA: TGTGCCAGCTCACCTACCAGTCGGGGACAAAACTATGGCTACACCTTC
CDR3: CASSPTSRGQNYGYTF

D: .
J: TRBJ1-6
size: .
V: TRBV6-5
DNA: TGTGCCATTAGGGGAGGCTCCTATAATTCACCCCTCCACTTT
CDR3: CAIRGGSYNSPLHF

D: .
J: TRBJ1-3
size: .
V: TRBV2
DNA: TGTGCCAGCAGGAAGGGTGAGAGCTCTGGAAACACCATATATTTT
CDR3: CASRKGESSGNTIYF

D: .
J: TRBJ2-1
size: .
V: TRBV30
DNA: TGTGCCTGGAGTGTTCTGAGCTCCTACAATGAGCAGTTCTTC
CDR3: CAWSVLSSYNEQFF

D: .
J: TRBJ2-2
size: .
V: TRBV10-2
DNA: TGCGCCAGCAACCCGAAGGCAGGGGCGAACACCGGGGAGCTGTTTTTT
CDR3: CASNPKAGANTGELFF

D: TRBD1
J: TRBJ2-7
size: .
V: TRBV4-1
DNA: TGCGCCAGCAGCCAGAGGGGGACAGGGGGTTCCTACGAGCAGTACTTC
CDR3: CASSQRGTGGSYEQYF

D: .
J: TRBJ2-1
size: .
V: TRBV29-1
DNA: TGCAGCGTTGAAGGGGGCTTGGGGCAGGGCTATGAGCAGTTCTTC
CDR3: CSVEGGLGQGYEQFF

D: TRBD1
J: TRBJ1-2
size: once
V: TRBV18
DNA: TGTGCCAGCTCACCCGAAACAGGGGGATATGGCTACACCTTC
CDR3: CASSPETGGYGYTF

D: .
J: TRBJ1-2
size: .
V: TRBV3-1/TRBV3-2
DNA: TGTGCCAGCAGCCTCTCGACAGGCGGAGGCTACACCTTC
CDR3: CASSLSTGGGYTF

D: .
J: TRBJ2-2
size: .
V: TRBV7-9
DNA: TGTGCCAGCAGCTTAGAGAGGACTGTTTCCGGGGAGCTGTTTTTT
CDR3: CASSLERTVSGELFF

D: .
J: TRBJ1-6
size: many
V: TRBV20-1
DNA: TGCAGTGCTAATTCACCCCTCCACTTT
CDR3: CSANSPLHF

D: .
J: TRBJ2-7
size: once
V: TRBV20-1
DNA: TGCAGTGCTAGTCACCTTAGGGGCGAGCAGTACTTC
CDR3: CSASHLRGEQYF

D: TRBD1
J: TRBJ1-1
size: .
V: TRBV19
DNA: TGTGCCAGTAGCGGGATCATGGAGGGGGCTAATGCTTTCTTT
CDR3: CASSGIMEGANAFF

D: .
J: TRBJ2-2
size: .
V: TRBV21-1
DNA: TGTGCCAGCAGCAAAGATCGGCGTTGTACCGGGGAGCTGTTTTTT
CDR3: CASSKDRRCTGELFF

D: TRBD1
J: TRBJ2-4
size: .
V: TRBV9
DNA: TGTGCCAGCAGCGTAGAGGACAGGGGGCGCTTAGGAAACATTCAGTACTTC
CDR3: CASSVEDRGRLGNIQYF

D: .
J: TRBJ1-5
size: once
V: TRBV6-2/TRBV6-3
DNA: TGTGCCAGCAGTTCCTTGGGGGGCAAAAATCAGCCCCAGCATTTT
CDR3: CASSSLGGKNQPQHF

D: .
J: TRBJ1-1
size: .
V: TRBV7-2
DNA: TGTGCCAGCAGACAACAAAGGAGCATGAACACTGAAGCTTTCTTT
CDR3: CASRQQRSMNTEAFF

D: .
J: TRBJ1-2
size: .
V: TRBV6-2/TRBV6-3
DNA: TGTGCCAGCAGTTTCTCGAGTGGCGCCACGGGCTATGGCTACACCTTC
CDR3: CASSFSSGATGYGYTF

D: .
J: TRBJ1-1
size: .
V: TRBV7-2
DNA: TGTGCCAGCAGCTTAGTTCGGGGAAACACTGAAGCTTTCTTT
CDR3: CASSLVRGNTEAFF

D: TRBD2
J: TRBJ2-2
size: .
V: TRBV4-2
DNA: TGTGCCAGCAGCCCCGGCGGGAGCGGGGGGGCGTGGAACACCGGGGAGCTGTTTTTT
CDR3: CASSPGGSGGAWNTGELFF

D: TRBD2
J: TRBJ2-1
size: .
V: TRBV6-1
DNA: TGTGCCAGCAGTGAAACGGGGGGGCCCTGGAATGAGCAGTTCTTC
CDR3: CASSETGGPWNEQFF

D: .
J: TRBJ1-1
size: few
V: TRBV19
DNA: TGTGCCAGTAGTCTACAGGGTCGGGACACTGAAGCTTTCTTT
CDR3: CASSLQGRDTEAFF

D: .
J: TRBJ2-5
size: .
V: TRBV23-1
DNA: TGCGCCAGCAGCCAAGACAAGGGGCCCGGCCAGGGCGGGTACCAAGAGACCCAGTACTTC
CDR3: CASSQDKGPGQGGYQETQYF

D: .
J: TRBJ1-3
size: .
V: TRBV30
DNA: TGTGCCTGCCCCCGGGCAGAGGGGTTGGGGGCTGGAAACACCATATATTTT
CDR3: CACPRAEGLGAGNTIYF

D: .
J: TRBJ1-2
size: .
V: TRBV27
DNA: TGTGCCAGCAGTACAAACCCTAACTATGGCTACACCTTC
CDR3: CASSTNPNYGYTF

D: .
J: TRBJ1-2
size: .
V: TRBV5-1
DNA: TGCGCCAGCAGCCTGGACCCCGGGGGCACCTATGGCTACACCTTC
CDR3: CASSLDPGGTYGYTF

D: TRBD1
J: TRBJ1-2
size: once
V: TRBV2
DNA: TGTGCCAGCATCCAAGACAGGGGGCAGGGCTACACCTTC
CDR3: CASIQDRGQGYTF

D: .
J: TRBJ1-5
size: .
V: TRBV6-5
DNA: TGTGCCAGCAGAGTTGACAGGACTTTGAATCAGCCCCAGCATTTT
CDR3: CASRVDRTLNQPQHF

D: .
J: TRBJ2-1
size: .
V: TRBV7-9
DNA: TGTGCCAGCAGCTCCTCGGGACTTCCTTGGGACGAGCAGTTCTTC
CDR3: CASSSSGLPWDEQFF

D: TRBD1
J: TRBJ1-1
size: .
V: TRBV30
DNA: TGTGCCTGGAGTGTACAAGGGGGCGACGCTTTCTTT
CDR3: CAWSVQGGDAFF